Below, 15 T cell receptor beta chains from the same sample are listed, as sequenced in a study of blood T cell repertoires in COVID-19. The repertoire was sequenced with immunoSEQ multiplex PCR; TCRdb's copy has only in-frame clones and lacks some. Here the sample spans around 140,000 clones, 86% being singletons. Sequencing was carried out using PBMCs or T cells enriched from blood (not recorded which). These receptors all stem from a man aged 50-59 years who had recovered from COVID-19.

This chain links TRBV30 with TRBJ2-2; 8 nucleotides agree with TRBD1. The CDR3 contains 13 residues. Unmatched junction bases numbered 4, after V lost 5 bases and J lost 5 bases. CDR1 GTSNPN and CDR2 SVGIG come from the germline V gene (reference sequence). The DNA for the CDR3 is TGTGCCTGGGACAGGGGTGGGACCGGGGAGCTGTTTTTT. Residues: CAWDRGGTGELFF. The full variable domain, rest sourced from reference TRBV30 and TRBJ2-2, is SQTIHQWPATLVQPVGSPLSLECTVEGTSNPNLYWYRQAAGRGLQLLFYSVGIGQISSEVPQNLSASRPQDRQFILSSKKLLLSDSGFYLCAWDRGGTGELFFGEGSRLTVL.

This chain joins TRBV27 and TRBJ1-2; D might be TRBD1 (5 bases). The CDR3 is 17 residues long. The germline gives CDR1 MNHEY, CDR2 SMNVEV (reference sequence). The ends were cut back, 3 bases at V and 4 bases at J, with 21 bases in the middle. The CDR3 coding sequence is TGTGCCAGCAGTTTGTCTTCCCCCTTCGACAGTCTCTATGGCTACACCTTC. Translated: CASSLSSPFDSLYGYTF.

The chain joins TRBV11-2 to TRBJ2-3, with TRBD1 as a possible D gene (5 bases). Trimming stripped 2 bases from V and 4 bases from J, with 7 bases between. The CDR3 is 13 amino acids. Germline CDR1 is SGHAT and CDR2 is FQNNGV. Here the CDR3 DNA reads TGTGCCAGCAGCTTACAGGGTCCAGATACGCAGTATTTT. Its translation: CASSLQGPDTQYF.

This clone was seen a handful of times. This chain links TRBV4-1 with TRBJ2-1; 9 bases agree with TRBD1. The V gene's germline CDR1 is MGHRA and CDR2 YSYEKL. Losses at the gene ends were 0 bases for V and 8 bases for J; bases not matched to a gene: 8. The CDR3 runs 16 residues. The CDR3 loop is CASSQDEYRGLDEQFF. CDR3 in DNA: TGCGCCAGCAGCCAAGATGAGTACAGGGGGCTGGATGAGCAGTTCTTC.

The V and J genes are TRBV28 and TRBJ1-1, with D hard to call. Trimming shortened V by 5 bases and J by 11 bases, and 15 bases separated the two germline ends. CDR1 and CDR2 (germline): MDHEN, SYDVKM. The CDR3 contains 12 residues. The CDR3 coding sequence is TGTGCCAGCAGTCAAACCTCGAGCGAGGCTTTCTTT. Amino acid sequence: CASSQTSSEAFF. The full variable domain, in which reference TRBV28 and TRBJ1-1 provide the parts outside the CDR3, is DVKVTQSSRYLVKRTGEKVFLECVQDMDHENMFWYRQDPGLGLRLIYFSYDVKMKEKGDIPEGYSVSREKKERFSLILESASTNQTSMYLCASSQTSSEAFFGQGTRLTVV.

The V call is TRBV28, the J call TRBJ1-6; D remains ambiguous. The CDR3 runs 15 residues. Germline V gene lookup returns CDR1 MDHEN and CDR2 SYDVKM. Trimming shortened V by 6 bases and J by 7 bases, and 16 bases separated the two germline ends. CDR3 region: CASSPRSVLNSPLHF. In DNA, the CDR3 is TGTGCCAGCAGCCCACGGTCGGTCTTGAATTCACCCCTCCACTTT.

The CDR3 loop reads CSASSFPQQFF. DNA for the CDR3: TGCAGCGCGTCAAGCTTCCCGCAGCAGTTCTTC. V gene TRBV29-1 combines with J gene TRBJ2-1; unclear D gene. The CDR3 is made up of 11 amino acids. Trimming pared 7 bases from V and 11 bases from J, leaving 15 bases between. Germline values: CDR1 SQVTM, CDR2 ANQGSEA.

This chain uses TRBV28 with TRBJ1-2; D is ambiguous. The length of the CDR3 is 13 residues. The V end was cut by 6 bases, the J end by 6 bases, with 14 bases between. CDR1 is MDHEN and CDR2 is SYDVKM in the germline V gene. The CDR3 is CASRPFWADGYTF. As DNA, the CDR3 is TGTGCCAGCAGACCGTTCTGGGCTGATGGCTACACCTTC.

The CDR3 here is CAIRGTMNTEAFF. Here the CDR3 DNA reads TGTGCCATCAGGGGGACCATGAACACTGAAGCTTTCTTT. The V and J genes are TRBV19 and TRBJ1-1; 7 bases are shared with TRBD1. J lost 0 bases, V lost 10 bases, and 5 bases had no gene match. CDR3 length: 13 residues. Germline assignment: CDR1 LNHDA and CDR2 SQIVND (reference sequence).

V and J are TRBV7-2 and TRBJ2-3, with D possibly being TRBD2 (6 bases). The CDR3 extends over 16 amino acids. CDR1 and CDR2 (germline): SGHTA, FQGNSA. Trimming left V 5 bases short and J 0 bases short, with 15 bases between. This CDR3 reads CASSGPGLASTDTQYF. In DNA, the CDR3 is TGTGCCAGCAGCGGACCGGGACTGGCTAGCACAGATACGCAGTATTTT.

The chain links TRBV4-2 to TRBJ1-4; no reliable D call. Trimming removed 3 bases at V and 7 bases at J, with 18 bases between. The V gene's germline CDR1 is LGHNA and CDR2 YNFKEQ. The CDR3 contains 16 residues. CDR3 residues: CASSHPVPSLVEKLFF. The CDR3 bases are TGTGCCAGCAGCCACCCAGTCCCATCGTTGGTTGAAAAACTGTTTTTT.

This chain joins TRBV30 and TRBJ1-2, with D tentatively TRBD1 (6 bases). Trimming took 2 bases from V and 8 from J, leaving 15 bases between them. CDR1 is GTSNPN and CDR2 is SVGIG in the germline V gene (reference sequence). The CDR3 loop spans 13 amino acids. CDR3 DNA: TGTGCCTGGAGTCCCGGGGGGGCACCCGGCTACACCTTC. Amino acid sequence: CAWSPGGAPGYTF. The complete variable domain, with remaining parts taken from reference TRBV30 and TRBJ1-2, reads SQTIHQWPATLVQPVGSPLSLECTVEGTSNPNLYWYRQAAGRGLQLLFYSVGIGQISSEVPQNLSASRPQDRQFILSSKKLLLSDSGFYLCAWSPGGAPGYTFGSGTRLTVV.

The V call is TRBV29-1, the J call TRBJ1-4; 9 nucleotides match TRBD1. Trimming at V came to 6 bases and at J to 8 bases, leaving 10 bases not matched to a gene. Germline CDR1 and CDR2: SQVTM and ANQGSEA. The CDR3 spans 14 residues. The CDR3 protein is CSVSGTGLREKLFF. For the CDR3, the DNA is TGCAGCGTCTCCGGGACAGGGTTGAGGGAAAAACTGTTTTTT.

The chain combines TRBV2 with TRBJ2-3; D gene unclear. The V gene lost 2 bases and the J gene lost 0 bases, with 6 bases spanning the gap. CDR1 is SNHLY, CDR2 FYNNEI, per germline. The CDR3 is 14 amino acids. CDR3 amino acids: CASSEQASTDTQYF. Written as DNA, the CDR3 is TGTGCCAGCAGTGAACAGGCTAGCACAGATACGCAGTATTTT.

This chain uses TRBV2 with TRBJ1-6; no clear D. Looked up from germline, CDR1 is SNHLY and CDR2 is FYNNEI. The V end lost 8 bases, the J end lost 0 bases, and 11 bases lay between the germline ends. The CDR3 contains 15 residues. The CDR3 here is CASLMQSSYNSPLHF. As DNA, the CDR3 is TGTGCCAGCCTAATGCAAAGCTCCTATAATTCACCCCTCCACTTT.